This entry lists 13 T cell receptor beta chains sequenced from one sample in a study of T cells in Graves' hyperthyroidism and ophthalmopathy. From RNA transcripts, TCR beta CDR3 regions were amplified. First-round RT-PCR of the TCR CDR3 relied on the HTBI primer set. MiXCR was run by TCRdb on the multiplex PCR reads, yielding one entry per CDR3 protein. There are 300,000 to 350,000 distinct CDR3 sequences in the sample; around 20% occur only once, and 50% lies in the top ten. Sequencing input: blood. The receptor set was obtained from a woman in her fifties or sixties with Graves' hyperthyroidism.

This clonotype was seen only a few times. The rearrangement uses TRBV15 and TRBJ1-2, with unresolved D. The CDR3 runs to 15 residues. CDR1 is LNHNV and CDR2 is YYDKDF in the germline V gene (reference sequence). The V end lost 5 bases, the J end lost 2 bases, and 15 bases lay between the germline ends. CDR3 nucleotide sequence: TGTGCCACCAGCCCAAAGGGTAGGGTGAACTATGGCTACACCTTC. Protein sequence: CATSPKGRVNYGYTF.

This sequence joins TRBV20-1 and TRBJ1-1; D is perhaps TRBD1 (6 bases). The CDR3 has 14 residues. CDR1 is DFQATT, CDR2 SNEGSKA, per germline (reference sequence). V lost 4 bases and J lost 6, with 18 bases in between. The CDR3 protein is CSAIQTPGDAEAFF. The DNA of the CDR3 is TGCAGTGCTATCCAGACCCCAGGGGATGCTGAAGCTTTCTTT.

This clonotype has at least ten counts. The chain carries TRBV12-3 or TRBV12-4 and TRBJ1-2, with 8 nucleotides matching TRBD1. J was trimmed by 8 bases and V by 3 bases; bases with no gene match: 5. The CDR3 runs 13 residues. The CDR3 DNA is TGTGCCAGCAGTTTCTCGGACAGGGAAGGCTACACCTTC. This codes for CASSFSDREGYTF.

The rearrangement links TRBV4-2 to TRBJ2-1, with TRBD2 matching over 10 bases. The CDR3 loop spans 16 amino acids. The ends lost 0 bases at V and 5 bases at J; junction bases unmatched: 4. Per germline, CDR1 LGHNA and CDR2 YNFKEQ. As DNA, the CDR3 is TGTGCCAGCAGCCAAGAAGCGGGAGGGCCGAACAATGAGCAGTTCTTC. Translated, it gives CASSQEAGGPNNEQFF.

This sequence joins TRBV19 and TRBJ1-1; D is uncertain. V lost 3 bases and J lost 1, with 9 bases in between. The CDR3 is made up of 14 amino acids. Germline loops: CDR1 LNHDA, CDR2 SQIVND (reference sequence). The CDR3 DNA follows: TGTGCCAGTAGTATGGTTCCAGCGAACACTGAAGCTTTCTTT. This translates into CASSMVPANTEAFF.

In its sample, this clonotype was seen many times. This chain links TRBV15 with TRBJ1-1; the match to TRBD1 covers 7 bases. The CDR3 totals 14 residues. CDR1 is LNHNV, CDR2 YYDKDF, per germline (reference sequence). Trimming took 3 bases from V and 3 from J; bases not matched to a gene: 4. The CDR3 protein is CATSRGQTDTEAFF. The CDR3 coding sequence is TGTGCCACCAGCAGGGGACAGACGGACACTGAAGCTTTCTTT.

This clonotype was detected many times. Written as DNA, the CDR3 is TGTGCCAGTAGTAACACACGGACAGCGACCTATGGCTACACCTTC. It codes for CASSNTRTATYGYTF. This chain joins TRBV19 and TRBJ1-2, with a possible D match to TRBD1 (6 bases). Germline V gives CDR1 LNHDA, CDR2 SQIVND (reference sequence). The CDR3 spans 15 residues. Between the trimmed V and J ends, which lost 4 bases and 4 bases, there was a span of 16 bases.

The chain combines TRBV19 with TRBJ1-5, with no clear D. V dropped 3 bases and J dropped 0 bases, with 6 bases sitting between them. CDR1 is LNHDA, CDR2 SQIVND, per germline (reference sequence). The CDR3 is 14 amino acids. CDR3 DNA sequence: TGTGCCAGTAGTATTCTACATAGCAATCAGCCCCAGCATTTT. Translated: CASSILHSNQPQHF.

This clonotype was picked up many times. The V gene is TRBV29-1, the J gene TRBJ2-7, with 7 bases identical to TRBD2. The CDR3 is 12 amino acids. The ends lost 6 bases at V and 7 bases at J; junction bases unmatched: 9. Per germline, CDR1 SQVTM and CDR2 ANQGSEA. CDR3 sequence: CSVGEGPKEQYF. The CDR3 DNA reads TGCAGCGTGGGGGAGGGTCCTAAGGAGCAGTACTTC.

In its sample, this clonotype was seen many times. This chain joins TRBV20-1 and TRBJ2-1; 7 bases match TRBD2. Germline V lookup: CDR1 DFQATT, CDR2 SNEGSKA (reference sequence). J gave up 5 bases and V 2 bases, and 9 bases lay outside the gene matches. The CDR3 runs 15 residues. CDR3 coding DNA: TGCAGTGCTAGATTCCGGCCTAGCGGAAACAATGAGCAGTTCTTC. Residues: CSARFRPSGNNEQFF.

A word on this clonotype: A much bigger clone sits one base away, suggesting this may be a read error. The V gene is TRBV6-1, the J gene TRBJ1-2, with D perhaps matching TRBD1 (5 bases). The CDR3 length is 14 residues. V gave up 6 bases and J gave up 4 bases, with 15 bases separating them. The V gene's germline CDR1 is MNHNS and CDR2 SASEGT. The CDR3 DNA reads as TGTGCCAGCAGAGACACTCTGGGGACCTATGGCTACACCTTC. Encoded protein: CASRDTLGTYGYTF.

The sample holds many counts of this clonotype. In nucleotides, the CDR3 is TGCAGTGCTTGGAACAGGGTAACAGATACGCAGTATTTT. This codes for CSAWNRVTDTQYF. V usage is TRBV20-1 and J usage is TRBJ2-3, with D possibly TRBD1 on 6 matching bases. The CDR3 has 13 amino acids. V lost 5 bases, J lost 3 bases, and 12 bases lay in between. The germline gives CDR1 DFQATT, CDR2 SNEGSKA (reference sequence).

Ten or more counts support this clonotype. The chain joins TRBV5-1 to TRBJ2-5, with D possibly matching TRBD1 (5 bases). The CDR3 is 13 amino acids. Germline V gene lookup returns CDR1 SGHRS and CDR2 YFSETQ. V lost 4 bases and J lost 5, with 12 bases in between. The CDR3: CASSRPGMETQYF. In nucleotides, the CDR3 is TGCGCCAGCAGCAGGCCAGGGATGGAGACCCAGTACTTC.